This section outlines one T cell receptor beta chain sequence together with its context. What it binds is unknown. One end of the junction varies from germline; a read error may be responsible. Thyroid surgery was performed in patients who had received no treatment beforehand. These data belong to a study of metastatic and nonmetastatic thyroid tumors. Whole-study context: Comparison of repertoires was carried out across blood and tumor or nodule tissue from malignant and benign thyroid patients.

Per the original methods: The distant-metastasis classifier for papillary thyroid cancer was built from CDR3 differences across clinicopathological groups. TCRdb reassembled clones from the PCR reads with MiXCR. In this record, the V and J calls reflect TCRdb's handling and not the investigators' own analysis. The sample holds 14,000 or so clones, roughly 27% seen once. Germline lookup yields CDR1 GTSNPN and CDR2 SVGIG (reference sequence). The CDR3 is 16 residues long. Regarding the study as a whole: According to reports, the diversity of TCR beta was significantly higher in malignant thyroid tumors than in benign nodules, and this held in both blood and tumor samples.

The receptor comes from a female donor with papillary thyroid cancer or a benign thyroid nodule (not recorded which). Some clones in this sample may be carry-over from other donors' samples. The sequenced sample consisted of tumor tissue. The chain couples TRBV30 to TRBJ1-6, with 9 nucleotides matching TRBD1. The CDR3 loop is CAWSELTGTGNSPIHF. The CDR3 DNA reads as TGTGCCTGGAGTGAACTTACCGGGACAGGGAATTCACCCATCCACTTT. Looking up the rest from reference TRBV30 and TRBJ1-6 gives the full variable domain: SQTIHQWPATLVQPVGSPLSLECTVEGTSNPNLYWYRQAAGRGLQLLFYSVGIGQISSEVPQNLSASRPQDRQFILSSKKLLLSDSGFYLCAWSELTGTGNSPIHFGNGTRLTVT.